Listed here is a single TCR beta chain. Its antigen is still unknown. This sample is drawn from a study of identical twins. After template switching added a universal primer site, the resulting cDNA carried unique molecular identifiers. TCRdb used MiXCR to reprocess the 5' RACE reads, holding one entry per CDR3 protein. The sample lists some 250,000 distinct CDR3 sequences; about 12% were seen once. Broader study findings: Out-of-frame TCR alpha sharing observed in monozygotic twins exceeded model estimates. The study found excess low generation probability among twin-shared out-of-frame alpha sequences.

Germline assignment: CDR1 SQVTM and CDR2 ANQGSEA. This CDR3 region has 11 residues. The V end lost 4 bases, the J end lost 4 bases, and 8 bases lay between the germline ends. The same specimen was also included in a second study, on yellow fever vaccine responses in identical twins.

Sequencing was performed on memory (CD45RO+) T cells sorted from blood. This TCR came from a woman under 30 in good health. The chain carries TRBV29-1 and TRBJ2-7, with unresolved D. The CDR3: CSVGTKYEQYF. For the CDR3, the DNA is TGCAGCGTTGGAACCAAATACGAGCAGTACTTC.